The T cell receptor beta chain under discussion was sequenced for a study of glioma-infiltrating T cells. The iRepertoire nested amplicon-rescue multiplex PCR amplified TCR alpha and beta CDR3s from RNA. MiXCR was run by TCRdb on the multiplex PCR reads, yielding one entry per CDR3 protein. The sample includes fewer than 250,000 distinct CDR3 sequences, approximately 30% of them seen just once. Trimming pared 0 bases from V and 3 bases from J, leaving 11 bases between. Germline V gene data show CDR1 as MGHDK and CDR2 as SYGVNS. CDR3 size: 15 residues. This clonotype appeared many times. The genes are TRBV25-1 and TRBJ2-5; no firm D call. The source is a human donor with low-grade glioma or glioblastoma, undergoing nonglioma brain surgery, or in good health (not recorded which). The sequencing sample was made of glioma tissue, nonneoplastic brain tissue, or PBMCs (not recorded which). Written as DNA, the CDR3 is TGTGCCAGCAGTGAATATCGATCAGGAGAAGAGACCCAGTACTTC. Translated: CASSEYRSGEETQYF.